The present T cell receptor beta chain was sequenced within a study of blood T cell repertoires in COVID-19. Study in general: From T cells, B-cell-depleted T cells, or PBMCs came the material, which was cDNA or gDNA.

Measured with immunoSEQ multiplex PCR; TCRdb has only the in-frame clones, and not every one. The sample contains about 88,000 clones, 88% of which appear only once. Sequencing was done on a sample of peripheral blood. This sequence originates from a man older than 75 with acute or convalescent COVID-19.

CDR3 sequence: CASMRDPVPTGELFF. The CDR3, as DNA: TGTGCCAGCATGCGAGATCCGGTCCCGACCGGGGAGCTGTTTTTT. V gene TRBV6-5 combines with J gene TRBJ2-2; D remains ambiguous. Germline V lookup: CDR1 MNHEY, CDR2 SVGAGI. This CDR3 has 15 residues. V was shortened by 7 bases and J by 5 bases, with 17 bases between the two germline ends.